This TCR beta chain was sequenced during a study of patients and donors after allogeneic stem cell transplantation. TCRdb re-derived calls from the RT-PCR reads in MiXCR, one entry per CDR3 protein. Of fewer than 500,000 distinct CDR3 sequences detected, approximately 16% appear once; the ten largest clones hold less than 8.5%. Germline V gene data show CDR1 as LGHDT and CDR2 as YNNKEL (reference sequence). The V gene end was trimmed by 0 bases and the J gene end by 3 bases; junction bases not matched to a gene: 11. The CDR3 covers 18 residues. This receptor was taken from a human donor who was either an allogeneic HSCT recipient or a stem cell or donor lymphocyte infusion donor (not recorded which). It is not recorded whose cells these are; they may come from a transplant donor. Sequencing used blood, either unsorted or a sorted T cell fraction (not recorded which). This chain links TRBV3-1 with TRBJ2-3; TRBD2 aligns across 8 bases. CDR3 sequence reads: CASSQDLAGLPGTDTQYF. The CDR3 DNA is TGTGCCAGCAGCCAAGACCTAGCGGGCCTACCCGGAACAGATACGCAGTATTTT.